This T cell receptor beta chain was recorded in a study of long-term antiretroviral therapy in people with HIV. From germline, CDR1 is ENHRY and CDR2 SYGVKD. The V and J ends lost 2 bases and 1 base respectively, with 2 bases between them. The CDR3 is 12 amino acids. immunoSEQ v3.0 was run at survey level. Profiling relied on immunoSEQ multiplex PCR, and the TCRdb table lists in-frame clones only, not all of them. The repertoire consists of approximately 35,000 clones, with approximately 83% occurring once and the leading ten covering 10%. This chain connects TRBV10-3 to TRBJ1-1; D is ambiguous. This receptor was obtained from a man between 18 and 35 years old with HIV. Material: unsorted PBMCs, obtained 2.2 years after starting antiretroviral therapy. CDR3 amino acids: CAISEQNTEAFF. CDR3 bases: TGTGCCATCAGTGAGCAGAACACTGAAGCTTTCTTT.